These T cell receptor beta chains were read from a single sample in a study of T cell responses to AZD1222 COVID-19 vaccine. Assay used: immunoSEQ multiplex PCR; TCRdb lists only in-frame clones, some missing. Among some 90,000 clones listed, over 80% were seen once. The specimen was peripheral blood, collected on day 0 of AZD1222 vaccination. The source is an adult in good health. Both conserved end residues are part of each CDR3. The D gene is left open where the match is weak. Part of the rows lack a size; the others show once, few, many or a class for expanded clones.

CDR3 DNA	CDR3 protein	V gene	J gene	D gene	clone size
TGTGCCAGCAGCCAAGGGGTCGACTCTAGCTCCTACGAGCAGTACTTC	CASSQGVDSSSYEQYF	TRBV4-2	TRBJ2-7	-	-
TGCGCCAGCAGCTACCGGACAGGGGGAGTATCCGAGCAGTACTTC	CASSYRTGGVSEQYF	TRBV5-1	TRBJ2-7	TRBD1	-
TGTGCCAGTAGTATTCTCACAGGGGGCGTCTATGGCTACACCTTC	CASSILTGGVYGYTF	TRBV19	TRBJ1-2	TRBD1	-
TGTGCCAGTAGCCCCAGGACAGGGGTCCTTTACGAGCAGTACTTC	CASSPRTGVLYEQYF	TRBV19	TRBJ2-7	TRBD1	-
TGTGCCAGCAGTTTTAAGGGGAATAGCGTCAGCTCCTACGAGCAGTACTTC	CASSFKGNSVSSYEQYF	TRBV27	TRBJ2-7	-	-
TGTGCCAGCTCACCAATCGGGACAGGGGTCCCCTATGGCTACACCTTC	CASSPIGTGVPYGYTF	TRBV18	TRBJ1-2	TRBD1	-
TGTGCCAGCTCACTGGACTTGACAGGGGACTATGGCTACACCTTC	CASSLDLTGDYGYTF	TRBV18	TRBJ1-2	TRBD1	once
TGTGCCAGCAGCTGGGGAATCACCGGGGAGCTGTTTTTT	CASSWGITGELFF	TRBV5-6	TRBJ2-2	-	-
TGTGCCACCAGCAGAGATGACACTCCTTTCTACGAGCAGTACTTC	CATSRDDTPFYEQYF	TRBV15	TRBJ2-7	-	-
TGTGCCAGTAGTATTTCTAGGACCACCGGGGAGCTGTTTTTT	CASSISRTTGELFF	TRBV19	TRBJ2-2	-	-
TGTGCCAGCAGTTTGGGAGGGGGTGAAGCTTTCTTT	CASSLGGGEAFF	TRBV12-3/TRBV12-4	TRBJ1-1	-	few
TGCAGTGCTAGGGACCTAGATACGCAGTATTTT	CSARDLDTQYF	TRBV20-1	TRBJ2-3	-	-
TGTGCCAGCAGCCCAGGACAGGGGATCTACCGGAGCTATGGCTACACCTTC	CASSPGQGIYRSYGYTF	TRBV7-8	TRBJ1-2	TRBD1	-
TGTGCCAGCAGGAAGGACAGGGCAAGCAATCAGCCCCAGCATTTT	CASRKDRASNQPQHF	TRBV6-5	TRBJ1-5	TRBD1	-
TGTGCCAGTAGTCTTCGAAGGGACGAGCAGTACTTC	CASSLRRDEQYF	TRBV19	TRBJ2-7	-	once
TGTGCCAGCAGCGTAGAATTTAGCTCTGGAAACACCATATATTTT	CASSVEFSSGNTIYF	TRBV9	TRBJ1-3	-	-
TGTGCCAGCAGCTTGTGGGGGGTTGGCCTGAACACTGAAGCTTTCTTT	CASSLWGVGLNTEAFF	TRBV5-6	TRBJ1-1	-	-
TGTGCCAGTAGTATAGGGACAGGGGGCGGTCAGCCCCAGCATTTT	CASSIGTGGGQPQHF	TRBV19	TRBJ1-5	TRBD1	-
TGTGCCAGCAGTGACTTCCTAGCGGGTGATTTCAATGAGCAGTTCTTC	CASSDFLAGDFNEQFF	TRBV6-4	TRBJ2-1	TRBD2	-
TGTGCCAGCAGCCCACAGACAGGGGGCGCCGGAAAACTGTTTTTT	CASSPQTGGAGKLFF	TRBV6-5	TRBJ1-4	TRBD1	once
TGTGCCAGTAGTATAGACAGGGGTGGCTATGGCTACACCTTC	CASSIDRGGYGYTF	TRBV19	TRBJ1-2	-	-
TGCGCCAGCAGCTTGGAGCTAGCGGGGTCCCTTGGGACAGATACGCAGTATTTT	CASSLELAGSLGTDTQYF	TRBV5-1	TRBJ2-3	TRBD2	-
TGCAGCGTTGGGACCCAGGGACAGTTGGATACGCAGTATTTT	CSVGTQGQLDTQYF	TRBV29-1	TRBJ2-3	TRBD1	-
TGTGCCAGCTCACCACTTATTCCCGGGACTAATGAAAAACTGTTTTTT	CASSPLIPGTNEKLFF	TRBV18	TRBJ1-4	-	-
TGTGCCATCAGTCTTACATTGACAGGGGGCGATGGCTACACCTTC	CAISLTLTGGDGYTF	TRBV10-3	TRBJ1-2	TRBD1	-
TGCAGCGTTGGGGGGGACAGTTGGACTGAAGCTTTCTTT	CSVGGDSWTEAFF	TRBV29-1	TRBJ1-1	TRBD1	-
TGTGCCAGCAGCTTGGCTTTGGGGCGAAGCCAGCCCCAGCATTTT	CASSLALGRSQPQHF	TRBV5-6	TRBJ1-5	-	-
TGTGCCAGCAGCATGAGGGGGGGAGGGGGCCCAGATACGCAGTATTTT	CASSMRGGGGPDTQYF	TRBV5-4	TRBJ2-3	-	-
TGTGCCACCAGTGAAGGAACGAGGAGCTCACCCCTCCACTTT	CATSEGTRSSPLHF	TRBV24-1	TRBJ1-6	-	-
TGTGCCAGCTCCCCAACAGGGCCCGGAAACACCATATATTTT	CASSPTGPGNTIYF	TRBV7-2	TRBJ1-3	-	-
TGCAGTGCTAGTGCTGGCTCCTATAATTCACCCCTCCACTTT	CSASAGSYNSPLHF	TRBV20-1	TRBJ1-6	-	once
TGTGCCAGCTCACCACCAGTTACCCAAACCAAAGCTTTCTTT	CASSPPVTQTKAFF	TRBV18	TRBJ1-1	-	-
TGTGCCAGCAGGTTCGGGAGGGGCACTGAAGCTTTCTTT	CASRFGRGTEAFF	TRBV6-5	TRBJ1-1	-	-
TGTGCCAGTAGTATCGGCGACGGACAGGGTTGGAATGAGCAGTTCTTC	CASSIGDGQGWNEQFF	TRBV19	TRBJ2-1	TRBD1	-
TGCAGCGTTGCGACTAGCGGGAGGTTCCCTTACGAGCAGTACTTC	CSVATSGRFPYEQYF	TRBV29-1	TRBJ2-7	TRBD2	-
TGTGCCAGTAGTATAGCCTTTGGAGGAAGCAATCAGCCCCAGCATTTT	CASSIAFGGSNQPQHF	TRBV19	TRBJ1-5	-	-
TGTGCCAGCAGTTACTCGCGGGGACGCGGCTACGAGCAGTACTTC	CASSYSRGRGYEQYF	TRBV6-5	TRBJ2-7	-	once